The entry below gives a single T cell receptor (beta chain) sequence along with its context. What it recognizes is unknown. This sample is drawn from a study of Ad26.COV2.S vaccination and SARS-CoV-2 variants. On the study more broadly: Recipients of Ad26.COV2.S got it intramuscularly, once or twice 56 days apart.

Treatment here: 19 received Ad26.COV2.S at low or high dose, single or two shots; about 5 received placebo; per-sample allocation not given. Sampling took place 63 days after the first vaccine or placebo injection. Boston provided a donor who was an adult aged 18-55 years. The CDR3 length is 15 residues. V dropped 3 bases and J dropped 3; count of bases not matched to a gene: 2. Looked up from germline, CDR1 is MNHEY and CDR2 is SVGAGI. Regarding the study as a whole: Considerable breadth of spike-specific CD8+ and CD4+ T cell responses has reportedly been documented following vaccination. Placebo and vaccine recipients had non-spike TCR breadth that was similar.

Data came from immunoSEQ multiplex PCR; TCRdb stores just in-frame clones and leaves some out. The data hold more than 400,000 clones, with around 92% observed a single time. The chain carries TRBV6-5 and TRBJ2-1, with TRBD2 matching 10 bases. The clonotype originates from a person aged 18-65 years who received the Ad26.COV2.S COVID-19 vaccine or a placebo. The source was peripheral blood, collected in a trial of Ad26.COV2.S vaccine versus placebo. The CDR3 is CASSYSGGIYNEQFF. The CDR3 DNA is TGTGCCAGCAGTTATAGCGGGGGGATCTACAATGAGCAGTTCTTC.